This is a list of T cell receptor beta chains from one sample in a study of regulatory T cells in long-lasting Graves disease. Each CDR3 protein gets one entry after TCRdb re-called the multiplex PCR reads with MiXCR. Altogether a few hundred thousand distinct CDR3 sequences are present, more than 20% being singletons, with the ten largest covering around 30%. This specimen consisted of peripheral blood mononuclear cells (PBMCs), obtained when the disease was refractory, from a patient treated with antithyroid drugs. Source of these receptors: a woman in her 40s with Graves disease. Each CDR3 is given with its conserved first and last residue. D genes are given only for firm matches. Not every row has a clone size; where given, it reads once, few, many or a size class.

v_gene: TRBV11-2; d_gene: TRBD1; j_gene: TRBJ2-2; abundance: many; CDR3aa: CASPRGQTNTGELFF; CDR3nt: TGTGCCAGCCCACGGGGACAGACGAACACCGGGGAGCTGTTTTTT
v_gene: TRBV27; d_gene: TRBD1; j_gene: TRBJ1-5; abundance: many; CDR3aa: CASSFWAGGSNQPQHF; CDR3nt: TGTGCCAGCAGTTTTTGGGCAGGGGGTAGCAATCAGCCCCAGCATTTT
v_gene: TRBV20-1; d_gene: TRBD1; j_gene: TRBJ1-5; abundance: NA; CDR3aa: CSAGTVGGNQPQHF; CDR3nt: TGCAGTGCGGGGACAGTTGGGGGCAATCAGCCCCAGCATTTT
v_gene: TRBV2; d_gene: NA; j_gene: TRBJ2-7; abundance: many; CDR3aa: CASRRPAYEQYF; CDR3nt: TGTGCCAGCAGGCGGCCAGCCTACGAGCAGTACTTC
v_gene: TRBV12-3/TRBV12-4; d_gene: NA; j_gene: TRBJ1-5; abundance: many; CDR3aa: CASSFSAGHNQPQHF; CDR3nt: TGTGCCAGCAGTTTTAGCGCAGGGCACAATCAGCCCCAGCATTTT
v_gene: TRBV20-1; d_gene: NA; j_gene: TRBJ2-3; abundance: NA; CDR3aa: CSALGGGEDTQYF; CDR3nt: TGCAGTGCCCTAGGGGGAGGCGAGGATACGCAGTATTTT
v_gene: TRBV19; d_gene: TRBD2; j_gene: TRBJ2-5; abundance: few; CDR3aa: CASSDGLALDVETQYF; CDR3nt: TGTGCCAGTAGTGATGGACTAGCGCTGGACGTCGAGACCCAGTACTTC
v_gene: TRBV27; d_gene: NA; j_gene: TRBJ1-5; abundance: few; CDR3aa: CASSPVGWSNQPQHF; CDR3nt: TGTGCCAGCAGTCCTGTTGGTTGGAGCAATCAGCCCCAGCATTTT
v_gene: TRBV19; d_gene: TRBD1; j_gene: TRBJ1-2; abundance: few; CDR3aa: CASSIGGTGASGYTF; CDR3nt: TGTGCCAGTAGTATAGGGGGCACAGGGGCAAGCGGCTACACCTTC
v_gene: TRBV2; d_gene: NA; j_gene: TRBJ2-3; abundance: NA; CDR3aa: CASRRETGDTQYF; CDR3nt: TGTGCCAGCAGAAGAGAGACTGGAGATACGCAGTATTTT
v_gene: TRBV27; d_gene: NA; j_gene: TRBJ2-7; abundance: many; CDR3aa: CASSLYQGSYEQYF; CDR3nt: TGTGCCAGCAGTTTATATCAGGGTTCCTACGAGCAGTACTTC
v_gene: TRBV14; d_gene: NA; j_gene: TRBJ2-5; abundance: few; CDR3aa: CASSQSAGALETQYF; CDR3nt: TGTGCCAGCAGCCAATCGGCGGGGGCTTTGGAGACCCAGTACTTC
v_gene: TRBV20-1; d_gene: NA; j_gene: TRBJ1-1; abundance: many; CDR3aa: CSARESFVGTEAFF; CDR3nt: TGCAGTGCTAGAGAGAGTTTTGTGGGGACTGAAGCTTTCTTT
v_gene: TRBV12-3/TRBV12-4; d_gene: TRBD2; j_gene: TRBJ2-3; abundance: many; CDR3aa: CASSLWGGGTSTDTQYF; CDR3nt: TGTGCCAGCAGTTTATGGGGCGGGGGTACTAGCACAGATACGCAGTATTTT
v_gene: TRBV30; d_gene: NA; j_gene: TRBJ2-1; abundance: NA; CDR3aa: CAWSVLSYNEQFF; CDR3nt: TGTGCCTGGAGTGTACTCTCCTACAATGAGCAGTTCTTC
v_gene: TRBV3-1; d_gene: NA; j_gene: TRBJ2-7; abundance: NA; CDR3aa: CASSQALTAYEQYF; CDR3nt: TGTGCCAGCAGCCAAGCCCTAACAGCCTACGAGCAGTACTTC
v_gene: TRBV14; d_gene: NA; j_gene: TRBJ2-5; abundance: few; CDR3aa: CASSQTQWNQETQYF; CDR3nt: TGTGCCAGCAGCCAAACGCAGTGGAACCAAGAGACCCAGTACTTC
v_gene: TRBV5-1; d_gene: NA; j_gene: TRBJ2-5; abundance: NA; CDR3aa: CASSAGTGYETQYF; CDR3nt: TGCGCCAGCAGCGCGGGGACGGGATATGAGACCCAGTACTTC
v_gene: TRBV9; d_gene: NA; j_gene: TRBJ2-7; abundance: few; CDR3aa: CASSAYDAPYEQYF; CDR3nt: TGTGCCAGCAGCGCTTACGACGCCCCCTACGAGCAGTACTTC
v_gene: TRBV2; d_gene: NA; j_gene: TRBJ2-1; abundance: few; CDR3aa: CASSEDSLRKFF; CDR3nt: TGTGCCAGCAGTGAGGATAGCCTGAGAAAGTTCTTC